This T cell receptor beta chain came from a study of early T cells in non-severe SARS-CoV-2 infection. Study as a whole: Bulk RNA from unsorted whole blood was sequenced; chains were unpaired. Study-wide results and caveats: The matching step, a VDJdb search, favored anti-spike CD8 responses and missed private and CD4 specificities.

Unique molecular identifiers (one per individual cDNA molecule) were attached. MiXCR was run by TCRdb on the 5' RACE reads, yielding one entry per CDR3 protein. The sample shows tens of thousands of distinct CDR3 sequences, roughly 12% of them seen only once. This clonotype was detected many times. Its antigen is still unknown. This CDR3 has 12 residues. Germline V gene data show CDR1 as SQVTM and CDR2 as ANQGSEA. Deletions cut 6 bases from V and 1 base from J, with 6 bases between. This chain connects TRBV29-1 to TRBJ2-2, with unresolved D. This TCR was sampled from an adult who was a healthcare worker with PCR-confirmed SARS-CoV-2 infection or an uninfected control (not recorded which). Material for sequencing was whole blood. The CDR3 region has the DNA TGCAGCGTCAGTCTGAACACCGGGGAGCTGTTTTTT. Protein sequence: CSVSLNTGELFF.